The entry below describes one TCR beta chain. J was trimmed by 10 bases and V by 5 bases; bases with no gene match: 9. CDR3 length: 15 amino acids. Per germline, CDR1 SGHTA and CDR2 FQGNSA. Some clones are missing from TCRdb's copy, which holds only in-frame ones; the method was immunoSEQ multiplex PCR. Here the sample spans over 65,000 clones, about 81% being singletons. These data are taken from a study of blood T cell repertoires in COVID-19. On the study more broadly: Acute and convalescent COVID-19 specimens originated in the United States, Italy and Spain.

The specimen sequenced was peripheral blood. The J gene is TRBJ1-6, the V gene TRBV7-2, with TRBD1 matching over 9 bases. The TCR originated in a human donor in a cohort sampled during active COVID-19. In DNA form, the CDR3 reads TGTGCCAGCAGCAAACTGGGACAGGGTAGCTCACCCCTCCACTTT. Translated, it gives CASSKLGQGSSPLHF.